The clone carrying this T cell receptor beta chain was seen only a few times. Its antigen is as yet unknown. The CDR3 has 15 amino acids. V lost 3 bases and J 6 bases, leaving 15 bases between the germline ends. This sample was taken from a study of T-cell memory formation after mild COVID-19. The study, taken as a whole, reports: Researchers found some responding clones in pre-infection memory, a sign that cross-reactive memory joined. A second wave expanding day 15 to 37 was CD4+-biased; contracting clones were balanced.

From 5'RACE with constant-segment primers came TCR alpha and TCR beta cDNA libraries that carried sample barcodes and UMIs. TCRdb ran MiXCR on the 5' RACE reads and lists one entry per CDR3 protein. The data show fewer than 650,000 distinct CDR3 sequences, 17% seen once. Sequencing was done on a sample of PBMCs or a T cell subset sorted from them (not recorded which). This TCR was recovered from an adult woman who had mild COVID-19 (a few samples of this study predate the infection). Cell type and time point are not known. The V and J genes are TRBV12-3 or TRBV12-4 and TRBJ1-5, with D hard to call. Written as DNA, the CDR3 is TGTGCCAGCAGTTTTGCAGGCAGATGGGGTCAGCCCCAGCATTTT. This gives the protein CASSFAGRWGQPQHF.